The 3 T cell receptor beta chains below all came from one sample that was sequenced in a study of blood T cell repertoires in COVID-19. Repertoires were generated with immunoSEQ multiplex PCR, while TCRdb's copy carries only in-frame clones and drops some. Of approximately 60,000 clones listed, roughly 82% were seen once; the top ten hold roughly a fifth. Sequenced input: peripheral blood. These TCRs come from an older woman with acute or convalescent COVID-19.

This chain uses TRBV5-4 with TRBJ2-2, with TRBD2 matching 10 bases. V lost 4 bases and J lost 4; bases outside the gene matches: 10. The CDR3 extends over 17 amino acids. Germline V CDR1 and CDR2: SGHNT, YYREEE (reference sequence). The CDR3 sequence is CASSRAGGLSGTGELFF. The CDR3 coding sequence is TGTGCCAGCAGCCGAGCGGGGGGGCTAAGTGGCACCGGGGAGCTGTTTTTT.

The V call is TRBV3-1 (or the pseudogene TRBV3-2), the J call TRBJ2-7; maybe TRBD1 (6 bases). With 6 bases removed from V and 2 bases from J, the gap between germline ends came to 11 bases. Germline V gene data show CDR1 as LGHDT and CDR2 as YNNKEL (reference sequence). CDR3 length: 13 amino acids. The CDR3 reads CASSPGTTYEQYF. The CDR3 DNA reads as TGTGCCAGCAGTCCCGGGACAACCTACGAGCAGTACTTC.

The rearrangement uses TRBV6-5 and TRBJ1-1; D gene ambiguous. Germline V gives CDR1 MNHEY, CDR2 SVGAGI. With 5 bases removed from V and 0 bases from J, the gap between germline ends came to 13 bases. The CDR3 is made up of 15 amino acids. CDR3: CASSREGNMNTEAFF. For the CDR3, the DNA is TGTGCCAGCAGTCGAGAGGGCAACATGAACACTGAAGCTTTCTTT.